This T cell receptor beta chain was profiled in a study of blood T cell repertoires in COVID-19. Using immunoSEQ multiplex PCR, the repertoire was profiled, and TCRdb retains in-frame clones only, with some absent. Found here are around 190,000 clones, 89% of them singletons; the top ten hold about 1.9%. This CDR3 is 13 amino acids long. Per the germline V gene, CDR1 is MGHDK and CDR2 is SYGVNS. Trimming shortened V by 3 bases and J by 2 bases, and 8 bases separated the two germline ends. The sequence was collected from a man in his late teens or twenties who had recovered from COVID-19. Material for sequencing was peripheral blood. V gene TRBV25-1 combines with J gene TRBJ2-7; D gene uncertain. The CDR3 reads CASSDHGPYEQYF. CDR3 bases: TGTGCCAGCAGTGATCATGGCCCCTACGAGCAGTACTTC.